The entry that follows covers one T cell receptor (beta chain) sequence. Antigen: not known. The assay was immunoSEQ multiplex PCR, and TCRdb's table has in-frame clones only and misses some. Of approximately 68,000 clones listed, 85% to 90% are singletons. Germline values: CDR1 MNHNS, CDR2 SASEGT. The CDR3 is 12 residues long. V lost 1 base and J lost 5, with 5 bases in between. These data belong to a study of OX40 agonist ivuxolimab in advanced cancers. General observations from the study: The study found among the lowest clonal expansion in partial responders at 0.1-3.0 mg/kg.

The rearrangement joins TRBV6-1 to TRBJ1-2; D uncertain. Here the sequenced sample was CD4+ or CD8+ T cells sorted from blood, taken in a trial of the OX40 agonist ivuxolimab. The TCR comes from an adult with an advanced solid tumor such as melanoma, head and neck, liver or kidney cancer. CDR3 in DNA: TGTGCCAGCAGTGAAGGAGGATATGGCTACACCTTC. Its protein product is CASSEGGYGYTF.